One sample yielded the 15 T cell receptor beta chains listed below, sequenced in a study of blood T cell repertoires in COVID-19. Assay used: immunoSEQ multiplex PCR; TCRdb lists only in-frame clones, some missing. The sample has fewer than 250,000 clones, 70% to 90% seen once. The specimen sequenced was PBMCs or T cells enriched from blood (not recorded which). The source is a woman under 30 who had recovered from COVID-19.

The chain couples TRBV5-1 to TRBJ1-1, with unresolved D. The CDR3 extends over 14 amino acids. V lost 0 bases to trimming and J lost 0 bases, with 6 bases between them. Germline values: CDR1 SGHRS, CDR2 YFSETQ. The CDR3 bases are TGCGCCAGCAGCTTGGTAGTCATGAACACTGAAGCTTTCTTT. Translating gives CASSLVVMNTEAFF.

In nucleotides, the CDR3 is TGTGCCCTAGGCGGCTTCACTGAAGCTTTCTTT. This codes for CALGGFTEAFF. The genes are TRBV30 and TRBJ1-1; D gene uncertain. Trimming removed 8 bases at V and 4 bases at J, with 11 bases between. Germline assignment: CDR1 GTSNPN and CDR2 SVGIG (reference sequence). This CDR3 is built from 11 residues.

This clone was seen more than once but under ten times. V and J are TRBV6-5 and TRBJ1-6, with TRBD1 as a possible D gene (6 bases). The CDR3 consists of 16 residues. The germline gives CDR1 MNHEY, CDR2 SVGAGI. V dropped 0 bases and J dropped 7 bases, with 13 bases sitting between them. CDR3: CASSYSIAGGNSPLHF. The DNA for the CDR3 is TGTGCCAGCAGTTACTCGATTGCGGGGGGCAATTCACCCCTCCACTTT.

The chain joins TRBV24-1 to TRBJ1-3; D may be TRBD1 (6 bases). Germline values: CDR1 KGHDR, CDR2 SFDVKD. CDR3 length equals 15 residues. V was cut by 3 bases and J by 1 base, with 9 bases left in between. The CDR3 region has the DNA TGTGCCACCAGTGATACCGGGACATCTGGAAACACCATATATTTT. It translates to CATSDTGTSGNTIYF.

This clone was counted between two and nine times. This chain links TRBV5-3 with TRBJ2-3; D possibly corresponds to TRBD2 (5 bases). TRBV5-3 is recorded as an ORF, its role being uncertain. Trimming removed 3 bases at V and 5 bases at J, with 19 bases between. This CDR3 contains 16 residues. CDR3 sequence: CARSSDETRDGDTQYF. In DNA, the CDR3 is TGTGCCAGAAGCTCGGATGAGACTCGGGATGGAGATACGCAGTATTTT.

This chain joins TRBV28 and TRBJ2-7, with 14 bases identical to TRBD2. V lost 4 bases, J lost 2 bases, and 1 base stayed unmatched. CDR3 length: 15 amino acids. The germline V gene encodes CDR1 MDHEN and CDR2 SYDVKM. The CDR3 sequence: CASSSGLAGAYEQYF. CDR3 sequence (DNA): TGTGCCAGCAGTTCGGGACTAGCGGGGGCCTACGAGCAGTACTTC.

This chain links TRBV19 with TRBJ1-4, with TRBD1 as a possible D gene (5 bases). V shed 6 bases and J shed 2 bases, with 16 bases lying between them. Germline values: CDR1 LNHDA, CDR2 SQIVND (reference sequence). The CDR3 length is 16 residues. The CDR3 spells CASRMTDHITNEKLFF. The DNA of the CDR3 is TGTGCCAGTAGGATGACAGACCATATTACTAATGAAAAACTGTTTTTT.

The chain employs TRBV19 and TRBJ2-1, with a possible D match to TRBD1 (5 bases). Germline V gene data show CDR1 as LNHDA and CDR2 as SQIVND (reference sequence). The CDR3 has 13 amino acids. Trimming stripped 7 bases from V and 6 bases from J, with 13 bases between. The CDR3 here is CASTLRAGNEQFF. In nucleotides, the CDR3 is TGTGCCAGTACCCTCAGGGCAGGCAATGAGCAGTTCTTC.

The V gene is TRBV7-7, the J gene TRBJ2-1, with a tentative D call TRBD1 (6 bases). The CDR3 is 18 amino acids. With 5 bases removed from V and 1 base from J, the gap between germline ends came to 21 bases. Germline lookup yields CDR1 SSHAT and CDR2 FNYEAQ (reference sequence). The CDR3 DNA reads TGTGCCAGCAGCCTATCGGCACAGGGTGGGGGATCCTACAATGAGCAGTTCTTC. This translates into CASSLSAQGGGSYNEQFF.

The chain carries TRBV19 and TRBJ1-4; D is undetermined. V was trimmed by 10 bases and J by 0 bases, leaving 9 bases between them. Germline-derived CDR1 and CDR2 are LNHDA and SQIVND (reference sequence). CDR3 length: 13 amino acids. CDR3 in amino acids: CATTAATNEKLFF. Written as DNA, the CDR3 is TGTGCCACTACAGCTGCAACTAATGAAAAACTGTTTTTT.

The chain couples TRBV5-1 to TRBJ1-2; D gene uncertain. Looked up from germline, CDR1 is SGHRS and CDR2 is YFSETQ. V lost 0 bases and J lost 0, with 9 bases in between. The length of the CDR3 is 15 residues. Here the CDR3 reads CASSLVGGSNYGYTF. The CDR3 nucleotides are TGCGCCAGCAGCTTGGTCGGCGGATCTAACTATGGCTACACCTTC. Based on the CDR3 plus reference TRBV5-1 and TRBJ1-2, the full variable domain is KAGVTQTPRYLIKTRGQQVTLSCSPISGHRSVSWYQQTPGQGLQFLFEYFSETQRNKGNFPGRFSGRQFSNSRSEMNVSTLELGDSALYLCASSLVGGSNYGYTFGSGTRLTVV.

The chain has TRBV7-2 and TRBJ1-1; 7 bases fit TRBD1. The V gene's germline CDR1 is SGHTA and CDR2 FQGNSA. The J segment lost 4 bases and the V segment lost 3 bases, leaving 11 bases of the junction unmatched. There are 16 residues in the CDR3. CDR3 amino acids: CASSFDREVLGTEAFF. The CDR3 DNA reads TGTGCCAGCAGCTTCGACAGGGAAGTGTTGGGCACTGAAGCTTTCTTT.

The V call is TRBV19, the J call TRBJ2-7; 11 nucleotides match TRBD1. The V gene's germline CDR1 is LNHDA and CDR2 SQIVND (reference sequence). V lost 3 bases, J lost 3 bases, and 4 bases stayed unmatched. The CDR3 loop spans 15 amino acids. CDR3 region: CASSISGTGGYEQYF. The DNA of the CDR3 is TGTGCCAGTAGTATTAGTGGGACAGGGGGCTACGAGCAGTACTTC.

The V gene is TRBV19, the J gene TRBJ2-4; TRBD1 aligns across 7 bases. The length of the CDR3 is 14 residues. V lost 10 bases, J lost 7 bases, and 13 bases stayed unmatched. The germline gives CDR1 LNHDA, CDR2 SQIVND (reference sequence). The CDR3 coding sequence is TGTGCCACCCAAGACCGGGACAGAGGGAACATTCAGTACTTC. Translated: CATQDRDRGNIQYF. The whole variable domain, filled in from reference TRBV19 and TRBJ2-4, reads DGGITQSPKYLFRKEGQNVTLSCEQNLNHDAMYWYRQDPGQGLRLIYYSQIVNDFQKGDIAEGYSVSREKKESFPLTVTSAQKNPTAFYLCATQDRDRGNIQYFGAGTRLSVL.

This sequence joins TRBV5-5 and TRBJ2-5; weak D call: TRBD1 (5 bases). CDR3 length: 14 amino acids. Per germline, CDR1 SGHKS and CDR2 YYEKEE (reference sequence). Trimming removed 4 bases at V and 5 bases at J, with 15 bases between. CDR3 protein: CASSRTQGTETQYF. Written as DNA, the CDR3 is TGTGCCAGCAGCCGGACCCAGGGTACGGAGACCCAGTACTTC.